This T cell receptor beta chain was sequenced during a study of patients and donors after allogeneic stem cell transplantation. TCRdb processed the RT-PCR reads anew with MiXCR; each CDR3 protein has one entry. In the table there are around 150,000 distinct CDR3 sequences, about a third of which are singletons. Trimming shortened V by 2 bases and J by 0 bases, and 10 bases separated the two germline ends. This CDR3 spans 15 amino acids. The germline V gene has CDR1 MNHEY and CDR2 SVGEGT. This clonotype was counted only a few times. The specimen sequenced was blood, either unsorted or a sorted T cell fraction (not recorded which). The clonotype originates from a human donor who was either an allogeneic HSCT recipient or a stem cell or donor lymphocyte infusion donor (not recorded which). It is not recorded whose cells these are; they may come from a transplant donor. The chain combines TRBV6-2 or TRBV6-3 with TRBJ1-1; maybe TRBD1 (5 bases). CDR3 loop: CASSYVRGMNTEAFF. The CDR3 region has the DNA TGTGCCAGCAGTTACGTTCGGGGGATGAACACTGAAGCTTTCTTT.